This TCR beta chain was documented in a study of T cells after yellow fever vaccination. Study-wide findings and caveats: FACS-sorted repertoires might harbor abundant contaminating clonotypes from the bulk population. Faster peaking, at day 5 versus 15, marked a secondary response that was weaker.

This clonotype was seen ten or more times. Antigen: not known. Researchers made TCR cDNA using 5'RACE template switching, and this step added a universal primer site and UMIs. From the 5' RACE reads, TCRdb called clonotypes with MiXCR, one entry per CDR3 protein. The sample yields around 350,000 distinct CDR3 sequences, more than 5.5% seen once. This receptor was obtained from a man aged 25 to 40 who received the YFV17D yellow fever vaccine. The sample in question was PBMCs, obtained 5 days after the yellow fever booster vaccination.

The CDR3 nucleotides are TGTGCCAGCAGGCCGACTAGCGGGAGGCTCCTCGAGCAGTACTTC. Amino acids: CASRPTSGRLLEQYF. The rearrangement links TRBV7-2 to TRBJ2-7, with 13 nucleotides matching TRBD2. Germline CDR1 reads SGHTA; CDR2 reads FQGNSA. CDR3 length equals 15 residues. Trimming cost V 6 bases and J 6 bases; bases outside gene matches: 8.